These 17 T cell receptor beta chains share one sample of origin, sequenced in a study of shared clonotypes between healthy human individuals. Sequenced by immunoSEQ multiplex PCR; TCRdb stores in-frame clones only, minus some. The data contain 780,000 or so clones, 55% to 80% of them singletons. Sequenced material: memory CD4+ T cells sorted from blood. Noted subset: CD45RA-negative fraction. The receptors were sampled from a woman in her 30s in good health.

The chain employs TRBV5-4 and TRBJ2-5; TRBD2 aligns across 8 bases. Germline loops: CDR1 SGHNT, CDR2 YYREEE (reference sequence). The trim removed 4 bases at V and 1 base at J, leaving 6 bases unmatched. The CDR3 runs 15 residues. CDR3 amino acids: CASSRREGGQETQYF. In DNA form, the CDR3 reads TGTGCCAGCAGCCGCCGGGAGGGTGGCCAAGAGACCCAGTACTTC.

V is TRBV19 and J is TRBJ1-1; TRBD1 aligns across 8 bases. The trim removed 5 bases at V and 4 bases at J, leaving 9 bases unmatched. The germline gives CDR1 LNHDA, CDR2 SQIVND (reference sequence). The CDR3 contains 15 residues. CDR3 sequence (DNA): TGTGCCAGTAGTGGATCGGGACAGGCCGGCACTGAAGCTTTCTTT. Protein: CASSGSGQAGTEAFF.

The chain has TRBV7-9 and TRBJ2-1, with D unresolved. Germline V CDR1 and CDR2: SEHNR, FQNEAQ (reference sequence). CDR3 length equals 16 residues. Trimming left V 7 bases short and J 5 bases short, with 21 bases between. The CDR3 region has the DNA TGTGCCAGCACCGCCGGCCAATTCCTCCGAAACAATGAGCAGTTCTTC. This gives the protein CASTAGQFLRNNEQFF.

This chain joins TRBV2 and TRBJ1-5; D call uncertain. The germline gives CDR1 SNHLY, CDR2 FYNNEI. V lost 1 base and J lost 7, with 11 bases in between. This CDR3 is 14 amino acids long. CDR3 region: CASSEEKGRQPQHF. CDR3 coding DNA: TGTGCCAGCAGTGAAGAGAAAGGGCGGCAGCCCCAGCATTTT.

Of note for this clone: The same CDR3 arises from other DNA sequences in this sample as well. The chain employs TRBV5-1 and TRBJ2-3; the D call may be TRBD1 or TRBD2 (5 bases each). The V end lost 4 bases, the J end lost 5 bases, and 14 bases lay between the germline ends. Germline values: CDR1 SGHRS, CDR2 YFSETQ. CDR3 length equals 14 residues. CDR3 in amino acids: CASSLGPSEDTQYF. CDR3 in DNA: TGCGCCAGCAGCCTGGGACCTTCCGAAGATACGCAGTATTTT.

V gene TRBV28 combines with J gene TRBJ2-2, with 9 bases fitting TRBD2. Germline CDR1 is MDHEN and CDR2 is SYDVKM. This CDR3 comprises 17 residues. Trimming removed 3 bases from V and 2 bases from J; junction bases left unmatched: 7. The CDR3 nucleotides read TGTGCCAGCAGTTTCTCAGGGCTAGCGGGAAACACCGGGGAGCTGTTTTTT. It specifies CASSFSGLAGNTGELFF.

A few counts support this clone. Other DNA sequences of this sample code for an identical CDR3. The chain carries TRBV5-1 and TRBJ2-2; D is possibly TRBD1 (5 bases). The CDR3 loop spans 15 amino acids. In germline, CDR1 is SGHRS, CDR2 YFSETQ. Trimming cost V 0 bases and J 0 bases, with 6 bases left between them. CDR3 region: CASSLGGANTGELFF. The CDR3 DNA is TGCGCCAGCAGCTTGGGGGGCGCGAACACCGGGGAGCTGTTTTTT.

A single count supports this clone. The chain has TRBV27 and TRBJ2-1; TRBD2 aligns across 10 bases. CDR1 is MNHEY, CDR2 SMNVEV, per germline (reference sequence). This CDR3 has 16 amino acids. V shed 5 bases and J 3 bases; nucleotides not matched to a gene: 7. The CDR3 here is CASSRSGRANYNEQFF. CDR3 DNA: TGTGCCAGCAGTCGAAGCGGGAGGGCCAACTACAATGAGCAGTTCTTC.

The rearrangement links TRBV9 to TRBJ2-7, with 7 bases that match TRBD1. The CDR3 contains 14 residues. V lost 7 bases and J lost 2; bases outside the gene matches: 9. Germline V CDR1 and CDR2: SGDLS, YYNGEE. The CDR3 nucleotides are TGTGCCAGCTCATCCAGACAGGGCCCCTACGAGCAGTACTTC. It is translated as CASSSRQGPYEQYF.

The rearrangement uses TRBV6-6 and TRBJ1-5, with D uncertain. V was pared by 0 bases and J by 1 base, with 7 bases between. The CDR3 has 15 amino acids. CDR1 and CDR2 from the germline V gene are MNHNY and SVGAGI (reference sequence). CDR3 sequence reads: CASSYSGQSNQPQHF. The CDR3 nucleotides are TGTGCCAGCAGTTACTCGGGCCAGAGCAATCAGCCCCAGCATTTT.

The chain couples TRBV30 to TRBJ1-5; 7 bases match TRBD1. J was trimmed by 2 bases and V by 5 bases; bases with no gene match: 3. Germline values: CDR1 GTSNPN, CDR2 SVGIG (reference sequence). The CDR3 runs 13 residues. CDR3 in amino acids: CAWAGTGNQPQHF. CDR3 coding DNA: TGTGCCTGGGCCGGGACAGGCAATCAGCCCCAGCATTTT.

The chain couples TRBV27 to TRBJ1-1, with D unresolved. The CDR3 totals 15 residues. Germline V CDR1 and CDR2: MNHEY, SMNVEV (reference sequence). V dropped 4 bases and J dropped 1 base, with 13 bases sitting between them. This chain's CDR3 is CASSSYSEGNTEAFF. The CDR3 nucleotides are TGTGCCAGCAGTTCGTACAGTGAGGGGAACACTGAAGCTTTCTTT.

The CDR3 reads CSVDLGETKNIQYF. The CDR3 DNA reads TGCAGCGTAGATCTAGGGGAAACCAAAAACATTCAGTACTTC. The chain employs TRBV29-1 and TRBJ2-4, with D possibly matching TRBD1 (5 bases). The CDR3 loop spans 14 amino acids. Between the trimmed V and J ends, which lost 6 bases and 2 bases, there was a span of 14 bases. The germline gives CDR1 SQVTM, CDR2 ANQGSEA.

The rearrangement joins TRBV19 to TRBJ1-6; D might be TRBD1 (5 bases). V was trimmed by 9 bases and J by 3 bases, leaving 18 bases between them. This CDR3 is built from 16 residues. Germline V CDR1 and CDR2: LNHDA, SQIVND (reference sequence). The CDR3 nucleotides are TGTGCCAGCCGCCCCGCCTGGACAAACTATAATTCACCCCTCCACTTT. Translation: CASRPAWTNYNSPLHF.

This chain uses TRBV19 with TRBJ2-2, with 8 bases aligning to TRBD2. CDR1 and CDR2 from the germline V gene are LNHDA and SQIVND (reference sequence). The V segment lost 5 bases and the J segment 2 bases; nucleotides outside the gene matches: 1. This CDR3 is built from 14 residues. The CDR3 is CASSRGGNTGELFF. CDR3 nucleotides: TGTGCCAGTAGTCGGGGGGGAAACACCGGGGAGCTGTTTTTT.

J is TRBJ1-1 and V is TRBV19; D gene ambiguous. CDR3 length: 12 residues. CDR1 is LNHDA and CDR2 is SQIVND in the germline V gene (reference sequence). V dropped 1 base and J dropped 11 bases, with 11 bases sitting between them. CDR3 protein: CASSIANELAFF. CDR3 in DNA: TGTGCCAGTAGTATAGCGAATGAATTGGCTTTCTTT.

V and J are TRBV19 and TRBJ2-7; 7 bases align to TRBD1. The germline CDR1 and CDR2 sequences are LNHDA and SQIVND (reference sequence). This CDR3 spans 14 amino acids. V dropped 8 bases and J dropped 2; count of bases not matched to a gene: 9. CDR3 bases: TGTGCCAGTGTATCGGGACAGCCGCCCTACGAGCAGTACTTC. It encodes CASVSGQPPYEQYF.